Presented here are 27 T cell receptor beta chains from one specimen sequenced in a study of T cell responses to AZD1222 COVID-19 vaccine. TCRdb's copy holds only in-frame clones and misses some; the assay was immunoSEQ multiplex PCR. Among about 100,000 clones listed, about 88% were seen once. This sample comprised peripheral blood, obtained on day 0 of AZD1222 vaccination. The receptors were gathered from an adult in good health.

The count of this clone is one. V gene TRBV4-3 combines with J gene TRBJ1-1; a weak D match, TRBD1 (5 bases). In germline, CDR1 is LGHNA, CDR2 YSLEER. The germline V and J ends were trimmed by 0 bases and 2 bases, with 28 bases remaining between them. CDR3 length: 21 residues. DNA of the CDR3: TGCGCCAGCAGCCAAGAGGGGGGGGGAGCCCTCCGGTTACTCGGAAACACTGAAGCTTTCTTT. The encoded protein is CASSQEGGGALRLLGNTEAFF.

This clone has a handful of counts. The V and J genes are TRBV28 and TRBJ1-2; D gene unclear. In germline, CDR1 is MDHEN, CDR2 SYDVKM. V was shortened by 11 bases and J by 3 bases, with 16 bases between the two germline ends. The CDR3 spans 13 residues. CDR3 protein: CASRRDFYYGYTF. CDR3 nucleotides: TGTGCCTCTAGACGGGATTTTTACTATGGCTACACCTTC.

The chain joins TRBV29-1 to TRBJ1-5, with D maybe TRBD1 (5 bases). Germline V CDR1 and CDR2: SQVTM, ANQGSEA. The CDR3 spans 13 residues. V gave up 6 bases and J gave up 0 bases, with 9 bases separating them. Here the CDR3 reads CSVGTDSNQPQHF. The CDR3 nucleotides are TGCAGCGTCGGGACGGATAGCAATCAGCCCCAGCATTTT.

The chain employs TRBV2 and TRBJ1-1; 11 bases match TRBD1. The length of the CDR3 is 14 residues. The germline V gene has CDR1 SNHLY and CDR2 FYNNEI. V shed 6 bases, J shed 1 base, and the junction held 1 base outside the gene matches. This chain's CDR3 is CASRGTGGNTEAFF. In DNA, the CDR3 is TGTGCCAGCAGAGGGACAGGGGGGAACACTGAAGCTTTCTTT.

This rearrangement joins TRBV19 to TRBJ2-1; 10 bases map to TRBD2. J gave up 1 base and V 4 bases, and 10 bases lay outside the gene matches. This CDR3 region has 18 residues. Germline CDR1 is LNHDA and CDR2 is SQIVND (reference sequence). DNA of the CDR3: TGTGCCAGTAGTAGTAGCGGGAGGACTCTTCTGTCCTACAATGAGCAGTTCTTC. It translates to CASSSSGRTLLSYNEQFF.

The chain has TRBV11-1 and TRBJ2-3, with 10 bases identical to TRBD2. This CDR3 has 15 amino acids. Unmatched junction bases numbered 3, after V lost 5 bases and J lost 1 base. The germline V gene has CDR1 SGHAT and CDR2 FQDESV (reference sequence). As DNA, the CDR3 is TGTGCCAGCAGCGTAGGGACTAGCGGCACAGATACGCAGTATTTT. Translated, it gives CASSVGTSGTDTQYF.

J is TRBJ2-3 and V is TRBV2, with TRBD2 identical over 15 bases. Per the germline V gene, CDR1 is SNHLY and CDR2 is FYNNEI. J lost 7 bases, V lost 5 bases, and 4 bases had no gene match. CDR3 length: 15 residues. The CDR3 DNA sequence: TGTGCCAGCAGTCCGGGACTAGCGGGAGGTCATACGCAGTATTTT. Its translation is CASSPGLAGGHTQYF.

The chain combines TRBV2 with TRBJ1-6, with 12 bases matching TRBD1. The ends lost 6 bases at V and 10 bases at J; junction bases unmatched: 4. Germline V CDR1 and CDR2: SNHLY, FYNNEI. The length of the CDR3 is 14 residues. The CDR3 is CASRGTGGNSPLHF. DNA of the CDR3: TGTGCCAGCAGAGGGACAGGGGGCAACTCACCCCTCCACTTT.

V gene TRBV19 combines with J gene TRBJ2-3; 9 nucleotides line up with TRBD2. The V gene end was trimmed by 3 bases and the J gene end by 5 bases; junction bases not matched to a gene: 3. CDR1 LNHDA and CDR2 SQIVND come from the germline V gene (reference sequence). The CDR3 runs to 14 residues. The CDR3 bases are TGTGCCAGTAGTATGGGACTAGCAGTAGATACGCAGTATTTT. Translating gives CASSMGLAVDTQYF.

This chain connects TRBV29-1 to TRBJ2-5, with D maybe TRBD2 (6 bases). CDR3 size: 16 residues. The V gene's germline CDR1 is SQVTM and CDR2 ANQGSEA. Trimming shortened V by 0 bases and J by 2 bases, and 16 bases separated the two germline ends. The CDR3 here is CSVEEALAITQETQYF. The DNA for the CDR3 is TGCAGCGTTGAAGAGGCCCTAGCGATTACTCAAGAGACCCAGTACTTC. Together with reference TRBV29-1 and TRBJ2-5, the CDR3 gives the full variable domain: SAVISQKPSRDICQRGTSLTIQCQVDSQVTMMFWYRQQPGQSLTLIATANQGSEATYESGFVIDKFPISRPNLTFSTLTVSNMSPEDSSIYLCSVEEALAITQETQYFGPGTRLLVL.

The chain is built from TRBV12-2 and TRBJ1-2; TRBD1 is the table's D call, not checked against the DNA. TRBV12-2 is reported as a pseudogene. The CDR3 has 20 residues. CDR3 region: CASRSSWGPEDKVEILGYTF. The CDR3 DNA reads TGTGCAAGTCGCTCGAGTTGGGGCCCAGAGGACAAGGTGGAAATATTGGGCTACACCTTC.

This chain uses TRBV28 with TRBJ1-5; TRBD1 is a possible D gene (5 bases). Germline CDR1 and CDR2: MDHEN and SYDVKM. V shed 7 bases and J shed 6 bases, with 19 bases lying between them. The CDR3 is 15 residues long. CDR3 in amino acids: CASTLQRAGRQPQHF. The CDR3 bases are TGTGCCAGCACCCTTCAGAGGGCAGGGCGTCAGCCCCAGCATTTT. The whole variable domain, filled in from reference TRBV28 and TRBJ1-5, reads DVKVTQSSRYLVKRTGEKVFLECVQDMDHENMFWYRQDPGLGLRLIYFSYDVKMKEKGDIPEGYSVSREKKERFSLILESASTNQTSMYLCASTLQRAGRQPQHFGDGTRLSIL.

The CDR3 bases are TGTGCCAGCAGCGTACACGCAGGGTCCATGAACACTGAAGCTTTCTTT. As protein: CASSVHAGSMNTEAFF. This chain links TRBV9 with TRBJ1-1, with a possible D match to TRBD1 (5 bases). The V end lost 1 base, the J end lost 0 bases, and 13 bases lay between the germline ends. The CDR3 loop spans 16 amino acids. The germline CDR1 and CDR2 sequences are SGDLS and YYNGEE.

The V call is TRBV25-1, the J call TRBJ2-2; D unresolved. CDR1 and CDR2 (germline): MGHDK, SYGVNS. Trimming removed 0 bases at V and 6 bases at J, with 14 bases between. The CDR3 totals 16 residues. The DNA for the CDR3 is TGTGCCAGCAGTGAATATTTTAGGACCAAGGCCGGGGAGCTGTTTTTT. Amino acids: CASSEYFRTKAGELFF.

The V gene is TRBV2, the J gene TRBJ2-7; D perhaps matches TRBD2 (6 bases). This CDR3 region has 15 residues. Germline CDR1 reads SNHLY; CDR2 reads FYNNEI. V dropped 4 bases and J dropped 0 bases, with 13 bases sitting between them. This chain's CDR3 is CASSGDLPLSYEQYF. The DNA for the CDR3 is TGTGCCAGCAGTGGGGACTTGCCCCTCTCCTACGAGCAGTACTTC.

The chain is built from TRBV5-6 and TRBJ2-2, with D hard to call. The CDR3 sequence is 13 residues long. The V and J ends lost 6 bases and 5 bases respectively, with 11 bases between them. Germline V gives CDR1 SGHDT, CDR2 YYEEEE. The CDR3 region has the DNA TGTGCCAGCACCCAAAGTGGTACCGGGGAGCTGTTTTTT. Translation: CASTQSGTGELFF.

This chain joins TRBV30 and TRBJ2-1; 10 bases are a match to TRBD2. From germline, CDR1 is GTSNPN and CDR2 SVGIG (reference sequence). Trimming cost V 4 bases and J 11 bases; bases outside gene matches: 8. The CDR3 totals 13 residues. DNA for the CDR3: TGTGCCTGGATGCTAGCGGGAGCCCCCCAGCAGTTCTTC. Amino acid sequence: CAWMLAGAPQQFF.

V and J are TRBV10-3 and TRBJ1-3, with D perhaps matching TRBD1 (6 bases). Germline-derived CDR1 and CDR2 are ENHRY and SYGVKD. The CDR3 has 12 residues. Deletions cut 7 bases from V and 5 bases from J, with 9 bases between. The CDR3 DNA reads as TGTGCCATCACAGGGGTGAGAAACACCATATATTTT. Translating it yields CAITGVRNTIYF.

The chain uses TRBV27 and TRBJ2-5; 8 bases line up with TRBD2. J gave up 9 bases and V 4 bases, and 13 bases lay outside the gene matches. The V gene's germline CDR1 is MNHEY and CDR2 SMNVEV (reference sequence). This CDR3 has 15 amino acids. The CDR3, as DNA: TGTGCCAGCAGTTCCCCCTCCGGTGCGGGAGGAGCCCAGTACTTC. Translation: CASSSPSGAGGAQYF.

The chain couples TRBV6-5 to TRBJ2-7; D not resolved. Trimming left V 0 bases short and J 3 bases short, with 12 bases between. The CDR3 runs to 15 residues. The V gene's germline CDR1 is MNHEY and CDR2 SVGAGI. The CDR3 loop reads CASSYSSEKYYEQYF. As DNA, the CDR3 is TGTGCCAGCAGTTACTCCTCAGAAAAGTACTACGAGCAGTACTTC.

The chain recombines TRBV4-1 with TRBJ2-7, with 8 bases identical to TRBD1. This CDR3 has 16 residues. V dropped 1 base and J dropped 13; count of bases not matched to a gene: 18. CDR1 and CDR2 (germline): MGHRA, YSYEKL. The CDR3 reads CASSQGILGTGPITYF. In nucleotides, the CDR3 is TGCGCCAGCAGCCAAGGAATATTAGGGACAGGACCCATCACATACTTC.

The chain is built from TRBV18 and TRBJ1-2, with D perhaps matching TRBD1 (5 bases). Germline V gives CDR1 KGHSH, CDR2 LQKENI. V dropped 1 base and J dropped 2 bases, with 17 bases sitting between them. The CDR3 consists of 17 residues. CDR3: CASSPRDGGDENYGYTF. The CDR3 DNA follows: TGTGCCAGCTCACCACGGGACGGGGGAGACGAGAACTATGGCTACACCTTC.

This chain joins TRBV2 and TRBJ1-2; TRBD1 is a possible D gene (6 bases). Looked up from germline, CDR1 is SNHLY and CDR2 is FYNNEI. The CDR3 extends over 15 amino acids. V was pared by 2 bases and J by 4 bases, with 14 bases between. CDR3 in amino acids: CASSETGGGAYGYTF. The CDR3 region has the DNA TGTGCCAGCAGTGAAACCGGCGGGGGGGCCTATGGCTACACCTTC.

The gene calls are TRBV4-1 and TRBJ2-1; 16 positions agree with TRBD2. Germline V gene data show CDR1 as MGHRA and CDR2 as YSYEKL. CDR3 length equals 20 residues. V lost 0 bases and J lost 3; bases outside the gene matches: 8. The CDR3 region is CASSQDWGLAGGPVYNEQFF. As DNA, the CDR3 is TGCGCCAGCAGCCAAGATTGGGGACTAGCGGGAGGGCCCGTCTACAATGAGCAGTTCTTC.

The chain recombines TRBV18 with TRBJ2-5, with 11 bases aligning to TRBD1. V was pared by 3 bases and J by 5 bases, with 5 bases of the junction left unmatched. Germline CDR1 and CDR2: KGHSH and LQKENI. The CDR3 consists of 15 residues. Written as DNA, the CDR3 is TGTGCCAGCTCACCTAGGACAGGGGGCGAGGAGACCCAGTACTTC. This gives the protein CASSPRTGGEETQYF.

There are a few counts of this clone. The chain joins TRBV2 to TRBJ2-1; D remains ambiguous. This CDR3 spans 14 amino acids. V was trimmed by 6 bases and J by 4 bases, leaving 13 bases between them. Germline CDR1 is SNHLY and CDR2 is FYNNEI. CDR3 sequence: CASSAWVEYNEQFF. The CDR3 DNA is TGTGCCAGCAGCGCCTGGGTCGAGTACAATGAGCAGTTCTTC.

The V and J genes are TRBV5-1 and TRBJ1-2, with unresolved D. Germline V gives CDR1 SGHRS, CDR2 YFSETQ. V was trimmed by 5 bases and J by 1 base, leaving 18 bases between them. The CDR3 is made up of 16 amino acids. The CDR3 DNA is TGCGCCAGCAGTCCGGACCCGGCACGGGATAACTATGGCTACACCTTC. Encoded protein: CASSPDPARDNYGYTF. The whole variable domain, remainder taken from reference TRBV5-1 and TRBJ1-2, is KAGVTQTPRYLIKTRGQQVTLSCSPISGHRSVSWYQQTPGQGLQFLFEYFSETQRNKGNFPGRFSGRQFSNSRSEMNVSTLELGDSALYLCASSPDPARDNYGYTFGSGTRLTVV.